This passage covers 13 T cell receptor beta chains from one sample sequenced in a study of OX40 agonist ivuxolimab in advanced cancers. Sequencing was performed with immunoSEQ multiplex PCR; in TCRdb, only in-frame clones are kept and a portion is missing. This sample has 100,000 to 150,000 clones, with roughly nine tenths found just once. The source was CD4+ or CD8+ T cells sorted from blood, collected in a trial of the OX40 agonist ivuxolimab. These receptors all stem from an adult with an advanced solid tumor such as melanoma, head and neck, liver or kidney cancer.

CDR3 coding DNA: TGTGCCAGCTCACCTCCTTGGGAGGCTGGAAACACCATATATTTT. Its translation: CASSPPWEAGNTIYF. This chain links TRBV18 with TRBJ1-3, with D unclear. The V gene's germline CDR1 is KGHSH and CDR2 LQKENI. The germline V and J ends were trimmed by 3 bases and 2 bases, with 11 bases remaining between them. This CDR3 is 15 amino acids long. Drawing the rest from reference TRBV18 and TRBJ1-3, the complete variable domain is NAGVMQNPRHLVRRRGQEARLRCSPMKGHSHVYWYRQLPEEGLKFMVYLQKENIIDESGMPKERFSAEFPKEGPSILRIQQVVRGDSAAYFCASSPPWEAGNTIYFGEGSWLTVV.

V and J are TRBV6-5 and TRBJ1-4, with D possibly being TRBD1 (5 bases). The CDR3 contains 14 residues. Trimming cost V 6 bases and J 7 bases, with 15 bases left between them. CDR1 is MNHEY and CDR2 is SVGAGI in the germline V gene. The chain's CDR3 is CASRVAGLSEKLFF. CDR3 DNA sequence: TGTGCCAGCAGGGTGGCAGGGCTGTCTGAAAAACTGTTTTTT.

The chain is built from TRBV7-2 and TRBJ1-1, with D hard to call. Trimming stripped 1 base from V and 6 bases from J, with 12 bases between. CDR3 size: 14 residues. Germline-derived CDR1 and CDR2 are SGHTA and FQGNSA. The CDR3 sequence is CASSLGVEAPEAFF. The CDR3 bases are TGTGCCAGCAGCTTAGGGGTGGAGGCACCTGAAGCTTTCTTT.

The V gene is TRBV7-2, the J gene TRBJ2-1; 7 bases align to TRBD2. V was pared by 6 bases and J by 3 bases, with 11 bases of the junction left unmatched. This CDR3 is built from 16 residues. Germline V lookup: CDR1 SGHTA, CDR2 FQGNSA. DNA of the CDR3: TGTGCCAGCAGACTAGCGAGGCTAGCGGACTACAATGAGCAGTTCTTC. It encodes CASRLARLADYNEQFF.

This clone was recorded only once. J is TRBJ1-2 and V is TRBV28, with D possibly being TRBD1 (5 bases). With 10 bases removed from V and 1 base from J, the gap between germline ends came to 25 bases. The CDR3 is made up of 17 amino acids. The V gene's germline CDR1 is MDHEN and CDR2 SYDVKM. The DNA of the CDR3 is TGTGCCACCACGGGGGGGGATAACATCCTTAATAACTATGGCTACACCTTC. It codes for CATTGGDNILNNYGYTF.

The chain has TRBV5-1 and TRBJ2-5, with D perhaps matching TRBD2 (6 bases). CDR3 length: 13 residues. Trimming left V 7 bases short and J 5 bases short, with 15 bases between. Germline-derived CDR1 and CDR2 are SGHRS and YFSETQ. For the CDR3, the DNA is TGCGCCAGCGGGACGGGAGTGTTCGAGACCCAGTACTTC. Translating gives CASGTGVFETQYF.

In this sample, this clone turned up once. V usage is TRBV9 and J usage is TRBJ2-7, with TRBD1 identical over 7 bases. There are 14 residues in the CDR3. The ends lost 4 bases at V and 2 bases at J; junction bases unmatched: 6. Germline V gene lookup returns CDR1 SGDLS and CDR2 YYNGEE. CDR3 in DNA: TGTGCCAGCAGCCCCACGACAGGGCCCTACGAGCAGTACTTC. Its protein product is CASSPTTGPYEQYF.

The chain carries TRBV11-2 and TRBJ1-1, with TRBD1 matching over 8 bases. The CDR3 runs to 12 residues. V lost 5 bases, J lost 11 bases, and 7 bases stayed unmatched. From germline, CDR1 is SGHAT and CDR2 FQNNGV. Here the CDR3 reads CASSLSQGAAFF. For the CDR3, the DNA is TGTGCCAGCAGCCTGTCCCAGGGGGCGGCTTTCTTT.

The chain employs TRBV7-2 and TRBJ2-7; D perhaps matches TRBD1 (6 bases). Germline loops: CDR1 SGHTA, CDR2 FQGNSA. This CDR3 has 13 amino acids. The chain's CDR3 is CALSGTTSREQYF. As DNA, the CDR3 is TGTGCGTTATCCGGGACAACGAGCAGAGAGCAGTACTTC.

The rearrangement links TRBV19 to TRBJ1-1; 11 nucleotides align to TRBD1. V gave up 4 bases and J gave up 1 base; unmatched junction bases: 5. There are 16 residues in the CDR3. Per the germline V gene, CDR1 is LNHDA and CDR2 is SQIVND (reference sequence). The CDR3 sequence is CASSKGQGEPNTEAFF. CDR3 sequence (DNA): TGTGCCAGTAGTAAGGGACAGGGGGAGCCGAACACTGAAGCTTTCTTT.

The chain carries TRBV28 and TRBJ2-1; the match to TRBD2 covers 7 bases. CDR3 length equals 17 residues. CDR1 is MDHEN and CDR2 is SYDVKM in the germline V gene. The V gene end was trimmed by 4 bases and the J gene end by 6 bases; junction bases not matched to a gene: 15. CDR3: CASSSPASGQTTNEQFF. For the CDR3, the DNA is TGTGCCAGCAGTTCGCCAGCTAGCGGCCAGACTACCAATGAGCAGTTCTTC. Full variable domain (outside the CDR3, taken from reference TRBV28 and TRBJ2-1): DVKVTQSSRYLVKRTGEKVFLECVQDMDHENMFWYRQDPGLGLRLIYFSYDVKMKEKGDIPEGYSVSREKKERFSLILESASTNQTSMYLCASSSPASGQTTNEQFFGPGTRLTVL.

The chain couples TRBV5-1 to TRBJ2-1, with 11 bases fitting TRBD2. The CDR3 has 13 amino acids. Germline CDR1 is SGHRS and CDR2 is YFSETQ. V shed 4 bases and J 9 bases; nucleotides not matched to a gene: 3. The CDR3 region is CASSVTSGGEQFF. In DNA form, the CDR3 reads TGCGCCAGCAGCGTAACTAGCGGGGGTGAGCAGTTCTTC.

The genes are TRBV27 and TRBJ1-5, with TRBD1 as a possible D gene (6 bases). The ends were cut back, 1 base at V and 6 bases at J, with 16 bases in the middle. The CDR3 has 16 amino acids. Germline CDR1 and CDR2: MNHEY and SMNVEV (reference sequence). DNA for the CDR3: TGTGCCAGCAGTTTATTACCAGGGGCTCTCAGTCAGCCCCAGCATTTT. As protein: CASSLLPGALSQPQHF.